The T cell receptor beta chain under discussion was sequenced for a study of cytomegalovirus exposure and HLA in healthy donors. Concerning this clone: Its target is not known.

The PCR used 60 Vbeta and 13 Jbeta primers. The table came from immunoSEQ multiplex PCR; TCRdb's copy has only in-frame clones and leaves some out. This sample has about 140,000 clones, with roughly 80% found just once. General study findings and limits: Reports indicated that the classifier achieved high specificity and sensitivity in diagnosing cytomegalovirus status. Near-uniform donor sequencing depth was presumed by presence/absence analyses. Productive status was seen about 87% or about 30% of the time for most TCR beta V segments in an earlier analysis.

This TCR derives from a young man in good health and CMV-seronegative. Sample: PBMCs.

CDR3 DNA: TGTGCCAGCAGCTTAAAGGACACTTCCTACGAGCAGTACTTC. Its protein product is CASSLKDTSYEQYF. The rearrangement uses TRBV13 and TRBJ2-7, with D possibly matching TRBD1 (5 bases). Germline V CDR1 and CDR2: PRHDT, FYEKMQ (reference sequence). V was trimmed by 2 bases and J by 1 base, leaving 9 bases between them. The CDR3 totals 14 residues.